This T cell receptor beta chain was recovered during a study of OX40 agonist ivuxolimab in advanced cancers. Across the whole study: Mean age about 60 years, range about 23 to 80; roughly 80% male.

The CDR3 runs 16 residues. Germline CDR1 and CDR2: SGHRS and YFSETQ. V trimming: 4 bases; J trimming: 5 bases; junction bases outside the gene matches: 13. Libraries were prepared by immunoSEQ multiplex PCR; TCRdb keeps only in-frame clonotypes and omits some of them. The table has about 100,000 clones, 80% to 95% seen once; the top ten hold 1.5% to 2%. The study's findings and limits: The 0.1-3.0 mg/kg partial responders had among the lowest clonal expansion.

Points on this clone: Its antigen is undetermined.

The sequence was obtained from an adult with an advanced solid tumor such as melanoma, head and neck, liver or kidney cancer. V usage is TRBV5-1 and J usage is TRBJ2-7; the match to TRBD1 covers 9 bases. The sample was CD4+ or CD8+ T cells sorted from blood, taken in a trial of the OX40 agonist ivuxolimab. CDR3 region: CASSTMTGGSFNEQYF. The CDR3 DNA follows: TGCGCCAGCAGCACTATGACAGGGGGGTCTTTCAACGAGCAGTACTTC.